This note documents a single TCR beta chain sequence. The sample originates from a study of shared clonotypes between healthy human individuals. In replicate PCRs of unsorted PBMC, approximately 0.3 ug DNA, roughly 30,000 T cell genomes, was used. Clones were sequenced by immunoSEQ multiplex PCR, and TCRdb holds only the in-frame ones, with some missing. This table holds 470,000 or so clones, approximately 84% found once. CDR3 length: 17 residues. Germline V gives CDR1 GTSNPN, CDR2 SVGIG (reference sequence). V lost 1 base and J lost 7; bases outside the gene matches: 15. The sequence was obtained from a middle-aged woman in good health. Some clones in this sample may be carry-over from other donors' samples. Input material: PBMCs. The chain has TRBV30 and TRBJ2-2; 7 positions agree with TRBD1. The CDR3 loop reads CAWSEVPTGLIGGELFF. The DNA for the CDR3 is TGTGCCTGGAGTGAGGTCCCGACAGGGTTGATCGGCGGGGAGCTGTTTTTT.